Below, 12 T cell receptor beta chains from the same sample are listed, as sequenced in a study of T cell repertoires in cytomegalovirus infection. TCRdb reanalysed the reads using MiXCR and keeps one entry per CDR3 protein. The table lists about 360,000 distinct CDR3 sequences, around 18% of them singletons. Sequencing was done on a sample of PBMCs. These receptors originate from a human donor in good health (CMV status not recorded). Some clones in this sample may be carry-over from other donors' samples.

This clonotype has a handful of counts. The CDR3 DNA follows: TGTGCCAGCAGCCGCCCGGCAGGCGGTTACGAGCAGTACTTC. Protein product: CASSRPAGGYEQYF. The chain carries TRBV12-3 or TRBV12-4 and TRBJ2-7; D ambiguous. V was trimmed by 6 bases and J by 4 bases, leaving 16 bases between them. The CDR3 has 14 amino acids.

The CDR3 DNA is TGCGCCAGCAGCCAAGAGCTCCCGGGGGAGACCCAGTACTTC. This sequence encodes CASSQELPGETQYF. The rearrangement uses TRBV4-3 and TRBJ2-5; a possible D gene is TRBD2 (5 bases). Germline lookup yields CDR1 LGHNA and CDR2 YSLEER. Trimming took off 0 bases at V and 5 bases at J, with 10 bases between the two ends. The CDR3 spans 14 residues.

A remark on this clonotype: Because it lacks the conserved phenylalanine or tryptophan at the end, this CDR3 is likely a read error. The chain combines TRBV7-2 with TRBJ2-1, with a weak D call TRBD2 (5 bases). V dropped 9 bases and J dropped 12 bases, with 24 bases sitting between them. Germline V lookup: CDR1 SGHTA, CDR2 FQGNSA. The CDR3 loop spans 14 amino acids. Here the CDR3 DNA reads TGTGCCAGTAGCCCGAGTCTAGCAGCCCCCCCGCAGTTCTCC. Translated: CASSPSLAAPPQFS.

This chain links TRBV4-3 with TRBJ2-2; maybe TRBD1 (5 bases). This CDR3 contains 15 residues. V was trimmed by 4 bases and J by 5 bases, leaving 14 bases between them. In germline, CDR1 is LGHNA, CDR2 YSLEER. CDR3 residues: CASSLDSRGTGELFF. In DNA, the CDR3 is TGCGCCAGCAGCCTCGACAGCCGAGGAACCGGGGAGCTGTTTTTT.

This clonotype occurred a few times. The chain has TRBV6-1 and TRBJ2-3; the D gene is possibly TRBD1 (6 bases). This CDR3 contains 13 residues. Trimming cost V 5 bases and J 9 bases, with 15 bases left between them. Germline CDR1 MNHNS, CDR2 SASEGT. Here the CDR3 DNA reads TGTGCCAGCAGTACAGGGAATTCGGGAACGCAGTATTTT. This translates into CASSTGNSGTQYF.

A remark on this clonotype: A much larger clone differs by one base, so this may be a read error. The rearrangement links TRBV7-2 to TRBJ1-5; perhaps TRBD1 as D (5 bases). The CDR3 totals 14 residues. Per germline, CDR1 SGHTA and CDR2 FQGNSA. CDR3 amino acids: CASSLGGTNQHQHF. The CDR3 coding sequence is TGTGCCAGCAGCCTTGGGGGAACTAATCAGCACCAGCATTTT.

The V call is TRBV11-2, the J call TRBJ2-7; 10 bases are shared with TRBD2. This CDR3 has 17 residues. CDR1 is SGHAT and CDR2 is FQNNGV in the germline V gene. J was trimmed by 0 bases and V by 3 bases; bases with no gene match: 8. The CDR3 nucleotides read TGTGCCAGCAGCTTGGGCACCGGACTAGCGGTCTCCTACGAGCAGTACTTC. Encoded protein: CASSLGTGLAVSYEQYF.

V usage is TRBV5-5 and J usage is TRBJ2-3; a weak D match, TRBD2 (6 bases). In germline, CDR1 is SGHKS, CDR2 YYEKEE (reference sequence). V was clipped by 6 bases and J by 2 bases, with 19 bases between them. This CDR3 has 16 residues. The CDR3 DNA follows: TGTGCCAGCACCATCGGGACTTCCCAGGCCACAGATACGCAGTATTTT. Its protein product is CASTIGTSQATDTQYF.

The J gene is TRBJ2-1, the V gene TRBV7-9; the D is unclear. The germline CDR1 and CDR2 sequences are SEHNR and FQNEAQ (reference sequence). Trimming removed 0 bases from V and 6 bases from J, with 9 bases in between. This CDR3 is 14 amino acids long. In nucleotides, the CDR3 is TGTGCCAGCAGCTTAGCGTCACTAATCAATGAGCAGTTCTTC. Translating gives CASSLASLINEQFF. The entire variable domain, with the rest obtained from reference TRBV7-9 and TRBJ2-1, is as follows: DTGVSQNPRHKITKRGQNVTFRCDPISEHNRLYWYRQTLGQGPEFLTYFQNEAQLEKSRLLSDRFSAERPKGSFSTLEIQRTEQGDSAMYLCASSLASLINEQFFGPGTRLTVL.

This clonotype showed up just a few times. V is TRBV28 and J is TRBJ1-5; possible D gene TRBD1, 5 bases. Germline V lookup: CDR1 MDHEN, CDR2 SYDVKM. V gave up 9 bases and J gave up 0 bases, with 9 bases separating them. CDR3 length: 13 residues. CDR3 loop: CASSGYSNQPQHF. The DNA for the CDR3 is TGTGCCAGTTCAGGGTATAGCAATCAGCCCCAGCATTTT.

This clonotype was recorded at least ten times. The rearrangement links TRBV28 to TRBJ2-3; possibly TRBD1 or TRBD2 for D (6 bases each). V shed 8 bases and J shed 2 bases, with 14 bases lying between them. This CDR3 has 14 residues. CDR1 and CDR2 (germline): MDHEN, SYDVKM. The CDR3 loop reads CASGGRPSTDTQYF. The CDR3 DNA reads TGTGCCAGCGGGGGGCGACCCTCCACAGATACGCAGTATTTT.

The chain joins TRBV7-2 to TRBJ2-3, with 7 positions matching TRBD2. Per germline, CDR1 SGHTA and CDR2 FQGNSA. The CDR3 runs 15 residues. V dropped 2 bases and J dropped 1; count of bases not matched to a gene: 3. CDR3 region: CASSLPAGGTDTQYF. The CDR3 DNA follows: TGTGCCAGCAGCTTACCTGCGGGAGGCACAGATACGCAGTATTTT.